Reported below is one T cell receptor (beta chain). TCRdb reprocessed the reads via MiXCR and lists one record per CDR3 protein. The table records around 88,000 distinct CDR3 sequences, roughly 31% of them present only once. The sample originates from a study of type 1 regulatory T cells. Whole-study context: T-allo10 is a Tr1-enriched, alloantigen-specific CD4 T cell product made in vitro.

The ends were cut back, 0 bases at V and 5 bases at J, with 13 bases in the middle. CDR1 is LGHNA, CDR2 YNFKEQ, per germline. This CDR3 has 15 amino acids. Sequenced: CD4+ T cells, either the whole sample or a sorted fraction (not recorded which). The source is a human donor in good health. The chain uses TRBV4-2 and TRBJ2-5; a possible D gene is TRBD1 (5 bases). The CDR3 DNA reads TGTGCCAGCAGCCAAGATCACAGGCCCTCCGAGACCCAGTACTTC. It specifies CASSQDHRPSETQYF.